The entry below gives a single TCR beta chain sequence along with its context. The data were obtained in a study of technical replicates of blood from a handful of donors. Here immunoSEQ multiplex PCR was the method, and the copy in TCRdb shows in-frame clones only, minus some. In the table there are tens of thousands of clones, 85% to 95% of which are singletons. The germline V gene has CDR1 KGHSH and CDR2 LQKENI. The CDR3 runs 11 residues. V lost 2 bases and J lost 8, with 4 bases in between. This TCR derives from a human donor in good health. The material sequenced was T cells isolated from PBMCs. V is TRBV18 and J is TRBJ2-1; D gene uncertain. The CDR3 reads CASSPIYEQFF. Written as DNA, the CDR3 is TGTGCCAGCTCACCAATCTATGAGCAGTTCTTC.